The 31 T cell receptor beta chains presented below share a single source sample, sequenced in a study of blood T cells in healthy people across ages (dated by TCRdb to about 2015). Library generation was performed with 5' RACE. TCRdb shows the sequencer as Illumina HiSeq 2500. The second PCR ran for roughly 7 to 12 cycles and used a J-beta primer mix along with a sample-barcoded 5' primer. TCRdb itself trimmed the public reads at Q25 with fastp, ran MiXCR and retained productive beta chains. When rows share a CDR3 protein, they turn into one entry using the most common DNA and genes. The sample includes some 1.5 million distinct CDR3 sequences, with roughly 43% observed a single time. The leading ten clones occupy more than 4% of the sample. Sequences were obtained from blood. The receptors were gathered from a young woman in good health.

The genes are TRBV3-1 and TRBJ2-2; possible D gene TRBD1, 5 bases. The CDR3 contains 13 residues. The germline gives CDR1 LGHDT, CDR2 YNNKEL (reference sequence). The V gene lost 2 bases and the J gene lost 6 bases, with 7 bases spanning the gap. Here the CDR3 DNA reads TGTGCCAGCAGCCAAAGGGGTCCCGGGGAGCTGTTTTTT. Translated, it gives CASSQRGPGELFF.

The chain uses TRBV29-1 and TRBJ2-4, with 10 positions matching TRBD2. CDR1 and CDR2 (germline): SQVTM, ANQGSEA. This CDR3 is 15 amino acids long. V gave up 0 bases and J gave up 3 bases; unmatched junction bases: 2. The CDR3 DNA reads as TGCAGCGTTGAAGATCTAGCGGGAGTCAAAAACATTCAGTACTTC. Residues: CSVEDLAGVKNIQYF.

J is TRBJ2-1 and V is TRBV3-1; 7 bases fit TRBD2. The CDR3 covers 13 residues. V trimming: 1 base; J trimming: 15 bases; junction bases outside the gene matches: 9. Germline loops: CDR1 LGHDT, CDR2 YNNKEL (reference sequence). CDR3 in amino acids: CASSQGARLAPFF. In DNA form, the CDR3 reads TGTGCCAGCAGCCAAGGAGCGAGACTAGCTCCGTTCTTC.

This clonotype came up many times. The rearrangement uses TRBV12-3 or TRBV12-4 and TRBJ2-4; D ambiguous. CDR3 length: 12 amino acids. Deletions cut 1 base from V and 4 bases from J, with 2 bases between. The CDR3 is CASSLVKNIQYF. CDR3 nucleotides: TGTGCCAGCAGTTTAGTTAAAAACATTCAGTACTTC.

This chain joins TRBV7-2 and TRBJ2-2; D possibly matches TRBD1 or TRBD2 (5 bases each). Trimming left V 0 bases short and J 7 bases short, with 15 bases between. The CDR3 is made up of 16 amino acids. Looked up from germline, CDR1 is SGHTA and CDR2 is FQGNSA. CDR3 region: CASSLAGVARSGELFF. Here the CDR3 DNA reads TGTGCCAGCAGCTTAGCGGGGGTAGCCCGAAGCGGGGAGCTGTTTTTT.

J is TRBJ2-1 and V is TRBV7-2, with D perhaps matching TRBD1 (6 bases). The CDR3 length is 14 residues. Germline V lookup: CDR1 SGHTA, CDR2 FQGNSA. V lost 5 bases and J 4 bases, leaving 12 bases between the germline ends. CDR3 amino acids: CASSDGTPYNEQFF. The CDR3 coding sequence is TGTGCCAGCAGCGATGGGACACCTTACAATGAGCAGTTCTTC. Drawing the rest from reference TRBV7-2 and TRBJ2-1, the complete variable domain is GAGVSQSPSNKVTEKGKDVELRCDPISGHTALYWYRQSLGQGLEFLIYFQGNSAPDKSGLPSDRFSAERTGGSVSTLTIQRTQQEDSAVYLCASSDGTPYNEQFFGPGTRLTVL.

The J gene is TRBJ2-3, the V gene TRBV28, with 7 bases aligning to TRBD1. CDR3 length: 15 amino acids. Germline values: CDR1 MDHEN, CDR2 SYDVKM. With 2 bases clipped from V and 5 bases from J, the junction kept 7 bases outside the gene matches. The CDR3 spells CASSLIGQARDTQYF. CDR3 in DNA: TGTGCCAGCAGTTTAATCGGACAGGCCAGAGATACGCAGTATTTT. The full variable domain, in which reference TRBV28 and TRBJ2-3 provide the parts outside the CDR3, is DVKVTQSSRYLVKRTGEKVFLECVQDMDHENMFWYRQDPGLGLRLIYFSYDVKMKEKGDIPEGYSVSREKKERFSLILESASTNQTSMYLCASSLIGQARDTQYFGPGTRLTVL.

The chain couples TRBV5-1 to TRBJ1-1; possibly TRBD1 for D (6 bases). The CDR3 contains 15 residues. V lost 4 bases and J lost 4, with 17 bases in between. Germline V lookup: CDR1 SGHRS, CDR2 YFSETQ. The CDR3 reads CASSPLLGAVTEAFF. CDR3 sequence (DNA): TGCGCCAGCAGCCCGCTTCTGGGGGCGGTCACTGAAGCTTTCTTT.

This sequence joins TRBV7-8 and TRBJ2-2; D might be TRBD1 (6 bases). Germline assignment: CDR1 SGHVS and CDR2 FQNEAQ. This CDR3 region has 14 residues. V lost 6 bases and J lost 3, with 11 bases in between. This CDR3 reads CASRWTDYTGELFF. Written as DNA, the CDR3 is TGTGCCAGCAGATGGACAGATTACACCGGGGAGCTGTTTTTT.

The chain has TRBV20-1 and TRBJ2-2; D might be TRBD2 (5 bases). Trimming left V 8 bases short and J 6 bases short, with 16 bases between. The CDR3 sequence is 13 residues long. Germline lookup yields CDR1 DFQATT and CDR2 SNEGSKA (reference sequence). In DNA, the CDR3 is TGCAGTACCCGGACTGCCCCTTCCGGGGAGCTGTTTTTT. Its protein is CSTRTAPSGELFF.

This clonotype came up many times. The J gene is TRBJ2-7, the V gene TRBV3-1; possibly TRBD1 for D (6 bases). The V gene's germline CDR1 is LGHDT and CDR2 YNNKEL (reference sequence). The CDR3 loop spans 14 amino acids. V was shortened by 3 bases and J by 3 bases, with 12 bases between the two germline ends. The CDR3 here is CASSQAGTNYEQYF. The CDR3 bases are TGTGCCAGCAGCCAGGCCGGGACAAACTACGAGCAGTACTTC.

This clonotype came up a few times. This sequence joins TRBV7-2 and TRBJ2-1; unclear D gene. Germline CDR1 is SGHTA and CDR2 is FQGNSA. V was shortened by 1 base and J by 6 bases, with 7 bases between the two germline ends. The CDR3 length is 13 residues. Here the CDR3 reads CASSLELINEQFF. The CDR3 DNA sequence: TGTGCCAGCAGCTTAGAACTGATCAATGAGCAGTTCTTC.

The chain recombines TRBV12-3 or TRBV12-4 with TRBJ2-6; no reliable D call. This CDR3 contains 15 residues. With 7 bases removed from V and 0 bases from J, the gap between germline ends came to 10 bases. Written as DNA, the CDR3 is TGTGCCAGCACCCCTCAAAACTCTGGGGCCAACGTCCTGACTTTC. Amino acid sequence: CASTPQNSGANVLTF.

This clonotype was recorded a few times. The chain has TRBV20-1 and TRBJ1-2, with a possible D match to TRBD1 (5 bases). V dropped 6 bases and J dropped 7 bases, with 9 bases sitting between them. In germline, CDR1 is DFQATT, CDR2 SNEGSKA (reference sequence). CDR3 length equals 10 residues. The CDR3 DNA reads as TGCAGTGCAATGGGGCTTGGCTACACCTTC. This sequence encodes CSAMGLGYTF.

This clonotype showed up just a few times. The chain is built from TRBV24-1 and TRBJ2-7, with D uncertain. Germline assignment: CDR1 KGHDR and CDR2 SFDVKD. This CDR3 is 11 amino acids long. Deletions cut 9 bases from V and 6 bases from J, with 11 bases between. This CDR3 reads CATRIPFEQYF. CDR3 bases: TGTGCCACCCGGATCCCCTTCGAGCAGTACTTC.

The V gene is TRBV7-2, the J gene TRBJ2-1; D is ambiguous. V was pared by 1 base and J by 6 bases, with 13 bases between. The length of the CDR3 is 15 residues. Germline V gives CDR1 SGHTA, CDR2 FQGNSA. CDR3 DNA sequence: TGTGCCAGCAGCTTAGATTTTTCGACGGTCAATGAGCAGTTCTTC. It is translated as CASSLDFSTVNEQFF. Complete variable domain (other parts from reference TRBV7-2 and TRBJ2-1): GAGVSQSPSNKVTEKGKDVELRCDPISGHTALYWYRQSLGQGLEFLIYFQGNSAPDKSGLPSDRFSAERTGGSVSTLTIQRTQQEDSAVYLCASSLDFSTVNEQFFGPGTRLTVL.

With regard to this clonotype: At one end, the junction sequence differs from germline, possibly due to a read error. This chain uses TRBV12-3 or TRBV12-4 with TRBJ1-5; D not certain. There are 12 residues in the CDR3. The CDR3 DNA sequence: TGTGCCAGCATTTTAGCGGGCCAGCCCCAGCATTTT. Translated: CASILAGQPQHF.

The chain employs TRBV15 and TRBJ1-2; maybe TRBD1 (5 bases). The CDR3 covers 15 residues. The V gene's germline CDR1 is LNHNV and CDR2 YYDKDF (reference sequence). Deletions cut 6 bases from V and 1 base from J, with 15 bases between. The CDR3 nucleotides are TGTGCCACCAGAGCCGCAGGGAAGGATAACTATGGCTACACCTTC. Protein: CATRAAGKDNYGYTF.

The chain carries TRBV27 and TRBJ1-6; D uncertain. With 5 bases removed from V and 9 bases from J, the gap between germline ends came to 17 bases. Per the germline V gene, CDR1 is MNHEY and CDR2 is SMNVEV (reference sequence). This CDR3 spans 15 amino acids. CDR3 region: CASSRAGPNFSPLHF. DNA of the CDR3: TGTGCCAGCAGTCGAGCCGGGCCCAACTTTTCACCCCTCCACTTT.

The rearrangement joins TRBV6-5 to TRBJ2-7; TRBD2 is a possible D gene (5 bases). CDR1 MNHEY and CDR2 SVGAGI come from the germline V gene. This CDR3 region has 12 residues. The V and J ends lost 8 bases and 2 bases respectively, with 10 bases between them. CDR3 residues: CASASSPYEQYF. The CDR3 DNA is TGTGCCAGCGCATCTAGCCCCTACGAGCAGTACTTC.

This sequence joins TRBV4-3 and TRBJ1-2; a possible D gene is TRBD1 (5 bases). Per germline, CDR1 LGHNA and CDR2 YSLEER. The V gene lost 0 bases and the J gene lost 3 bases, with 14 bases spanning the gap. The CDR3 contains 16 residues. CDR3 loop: CASSQDLGVTYYGYTF. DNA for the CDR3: TGCGCCAGCAGCCAAGATTTAGGGGTAACCTACTATGGCTACACCTTC.

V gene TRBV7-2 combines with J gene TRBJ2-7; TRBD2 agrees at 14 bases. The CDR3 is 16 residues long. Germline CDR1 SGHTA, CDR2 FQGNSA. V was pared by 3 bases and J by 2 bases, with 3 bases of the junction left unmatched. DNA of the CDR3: TGTGCCAGCAGCTTCGGGACTAGCGGGAGTACCTACGAGCAGTACTTC. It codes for CASSFGTSGSTYEQYF.

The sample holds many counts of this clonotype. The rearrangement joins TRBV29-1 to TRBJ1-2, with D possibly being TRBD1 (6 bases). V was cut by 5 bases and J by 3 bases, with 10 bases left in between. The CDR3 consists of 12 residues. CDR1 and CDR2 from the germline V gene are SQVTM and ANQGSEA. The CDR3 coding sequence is TGCAGCGTTTCACAGGGTTACTATGGCTACACCTTC. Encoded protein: CSVSQGYYGYTF.

The CDR3 is CASSSFRGEQYF. In DNA, the CDR3 is TGTGCCAGCAGTTCCTTTCGCGGTGAGCAGTACTTC. V usage is TRBV28 and J usage is TRBJ2-7; D is uncertain. CDR1 is MDHEN and CDR2 is SYDVKM in the germline V gene. The CDR3 spans 12 residues. Trimming took off 4 bases at V and 7 bases at J, with 11 bases between the two ends.

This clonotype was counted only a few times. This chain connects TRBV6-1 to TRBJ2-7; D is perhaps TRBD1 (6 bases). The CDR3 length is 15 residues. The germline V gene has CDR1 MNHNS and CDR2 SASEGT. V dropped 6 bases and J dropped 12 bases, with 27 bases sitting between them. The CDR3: CASRAGQSLPGIRYF. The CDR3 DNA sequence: TGTGCCAGCAGAGCCGGACAGTCCCTCCCGGGCATTCGGTACTTC.

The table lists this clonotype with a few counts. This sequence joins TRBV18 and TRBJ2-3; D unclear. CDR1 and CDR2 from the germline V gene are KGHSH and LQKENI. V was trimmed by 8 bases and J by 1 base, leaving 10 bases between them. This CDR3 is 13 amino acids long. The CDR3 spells CASTTRGTDTQYF. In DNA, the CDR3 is TGTGCCAGCACGACCAGAGGCACAGATACGCAGTATTTT.

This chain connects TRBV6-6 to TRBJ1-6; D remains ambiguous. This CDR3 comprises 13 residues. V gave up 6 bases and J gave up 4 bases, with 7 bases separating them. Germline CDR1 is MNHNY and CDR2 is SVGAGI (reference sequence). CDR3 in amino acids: CASRTEYNSPLHF. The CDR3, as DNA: TGTGCCAGCAGAACGGAATATAATTCACCCCTCCACTTT.

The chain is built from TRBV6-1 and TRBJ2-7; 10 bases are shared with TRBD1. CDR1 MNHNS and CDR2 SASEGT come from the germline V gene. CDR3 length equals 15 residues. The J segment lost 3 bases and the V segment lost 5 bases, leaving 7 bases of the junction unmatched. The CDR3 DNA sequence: TGTGCCAGCAGTCACCGGGACAGGGGAGGCTACGAGCAGTACTTC. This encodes CASSHRDRGGYEQYF.

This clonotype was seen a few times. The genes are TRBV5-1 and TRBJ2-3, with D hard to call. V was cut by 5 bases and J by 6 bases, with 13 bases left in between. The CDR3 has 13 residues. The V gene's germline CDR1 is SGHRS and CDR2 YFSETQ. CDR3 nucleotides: TGCGCCAGCAGAAATCCTGGCCCGGATACGCAGTATTTT. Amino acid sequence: CASRNPGPDTQYF.

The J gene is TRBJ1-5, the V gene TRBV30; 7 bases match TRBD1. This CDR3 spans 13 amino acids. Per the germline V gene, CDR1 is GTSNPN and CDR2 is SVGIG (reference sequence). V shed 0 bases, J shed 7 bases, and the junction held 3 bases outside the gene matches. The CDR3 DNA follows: TGTGCCTGGAGTGTGAGACAGGGCCAGCCCCAGCATTTT. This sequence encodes CAWSVRQGQPQHF. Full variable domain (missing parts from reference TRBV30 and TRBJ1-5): SQTIHQWPATLVQPVGSPLSLECTVEGTSNPNLYWYRQAAGRGLQLLFYSVGIGQISSEVPQNLSASRPQDRQFILSSKKLLLSDSGFYLCAWSVRQGQPQHFGDGTRLSIL.

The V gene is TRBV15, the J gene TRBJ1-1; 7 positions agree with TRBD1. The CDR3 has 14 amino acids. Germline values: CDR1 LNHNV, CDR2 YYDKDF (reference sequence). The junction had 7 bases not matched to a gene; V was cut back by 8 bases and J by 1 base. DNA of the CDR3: TGTGCCACCGCCAACAGGGGAAAGAACACTGAAGCTTTCTTT. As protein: CATANRGKNTEAFF.